The clone carrying this TCR beta chain was counted ten times or more. Its antigen remains unidentified. TCRdb ran MiXCR on the 5' RACE reads and lists one entry per CDR3 protein. The sample shows about 22,000 distinct CDR3 sequences, about 9.3% of them seen only once. These data belong to a study of spatial heterogeneity in lung cancer. The time point denotes: sample taken at primary tumor resection. The study, taken as a whole, reports: Mutation tallies in tumors tracked expanded intratumoral alpha and beta TCR counts.

The CDR3 consists of 16 residues. Per germline, CDR1 MNHEY and CDR2 SVGEGT. V shed 0 bases and J shed 2 bases, with 12 bases lying between them. The material was lung tumor tissue, obtained at surgery. The chain combines TRBV6-2 or TRBV6-3 with TRBJ2-3; D possibly matches TRBD1 or TRBD2 (6 bases each). The receptor was derived from a male donor with early-stage non-small cell lung cancer. The CDR3 nucleotides are TGTGCCAGCAGTTACTCGACGGGGGCCCTCACAGATACGCAGTATTTT. This sequence encodes CASSYSTGALTDTQYF.